A selection of T cell receptor beta chains follows, all from one sample in a study of Ad26.COV2.S vaccination and SARS-CoV-2 variants. Clones were read by immunoSEQ multiplex PCR, and TCRdb kept only the in-frame ones, dropping some. In the table there are approximately 300,000 clones, about 86% of which are singletons. Sequencing was performed on peripheral blood, taken in a trial of Ad26.COV2.S vaccine versus placebo. These receptors were collected from a person aged 18-60 years who received the Ad26.COV2.S COVID-19 vaccine or a placebo. Each CDR3 is given with its conserved first and last residue. The size entry is marked missing in some rows and otherwise reads once, few, many or a size class.

clone_size	v_call	j_call	cdr3_aa
NA	TRBV6-5	TRBJ1-6	CASSRRGQNSPLHF
NA	TRBV4-3	TRBJ2-1	CASSLRFAGTGADNEQFF
NA	TRBV3-1/TRBV3-2	TRBJ1-1	CASSQDRGGTEAFF
NA	TRBV11-2	TRBJ1-1	CASLGQLNTEAFF
NA	TRBV2	TRBJ1-2	CAGSQGNYGYTF
NA	TRBV7-2	TRBJ1-1	CASLPPLTAVNTEAFF
NA	TRBV21-1	TRBJ2-4	CASSKRGQADLQQAKNIQYF
once	TRBV30	TRBJ2-1	CAWSRDSSYNEQFF
NA	TRBV6-6	TRBJ2-7	CASGTGGSYEQYF
NA	TRBV12-1	TRBJ1-3	CASSFGGVTGSSGNTIYF
NA	TRBV7-2	TRBJ2-7	CASSDSGWYEQYF
NA	TRBV7-9	TRBJ1-1	CASAAEMNTEAFF
NA	TRBV6-5	TRBJ1-4	CASSQTIGGEKLFF
NA	TRBV4-2	TRBJ1-2	CASSREQGYGYTF
NA	TRBV5-1	TRBJ2-2	CASSLRTGRRSGELFF
NA	TRBV14	TRBJ1-2	CASSQPGHPNYGYTF
NA	TRBV7-8	TRBJ2-4	CASSDQRQELAKNIQYF
NA	TRBV10-3	TRBJ2-3	CAIRSGAYTQYF
NA	TRBV19	TRBJ1-6	CASSQRGRPSPLHF
NA	TRBV30	TRBJ2-7	CAWTDPGGIREQYF
NA	TRBV7-9	TRBJ1-4	CAVTRGATNEKLFF
NA	TRBV12-2	TRBJ1-1	CASRFSLGQGDEAFF
NA	TRBV7-9	TRBJ2-2	CASSLGDRGAGELFF
few	TRBV13	TRBJ2-1	CASSLEQGDRVFF
NA	TRBV6-5	TRBJ1-2	CASSYRKEDYGYTF
NA	TRBV4-3	TRBJ2-1	CASSQHRGNEQFF
NA	TRBV5-1	TRBJ2-6	CASSLAGANVLTF
NA	TRBV5-4	TRBJ2-1	CASSLRPARWFF
few	TRBV20-1	TRBJ2-7	CSASGQTYEQYF
NA	TRBV7-6	TRBJ1-2	CASSLYPGGWVRGYTF
once	TRBV5-4	TRBJ1-2	CASSSGTGGIYGYTF
NA	TRBV3-1/TRBV3-2	TRBJ1-2	CASSSGALANYGYTF
NA	TRBV4-2	TRBJ1-1	CASSQGGQGSTEAFF
NA	TRBV5-6	TRBJ1-1	CASSLAQVSTEAFF
NA	TRBV3-1/TRBV3-2	TRBJ2-5	CASSQDRVAWETQYF
NA	TRBV18	TRBJ2-1	CASSPPSSGGYNEQFF
NA	TRBV7-2	TRBJ1-2	CASSIPGQGTYGYTF
few	TRBV19	TRBJ1-5	CASSLTERGQPQHF
NA	TRBV10-3	TRBJ1-2	CAISERTANYGYTF
NA	TRBV7-9	TRBJ1-1	CASSSETAMNTEAFF
once	TRBV11-2	TRBJ1-1	CASSSTPSRDTEAFF
once	TRBV29-1	TRBJ2-2	CSVEGGPNTGELFF
NA	TRBV5-5	TRBJ2-5	CASSSGQETQYF
NA	TRBV4-1	TRBJ2-7	CASSQDTGIMVGEQYF